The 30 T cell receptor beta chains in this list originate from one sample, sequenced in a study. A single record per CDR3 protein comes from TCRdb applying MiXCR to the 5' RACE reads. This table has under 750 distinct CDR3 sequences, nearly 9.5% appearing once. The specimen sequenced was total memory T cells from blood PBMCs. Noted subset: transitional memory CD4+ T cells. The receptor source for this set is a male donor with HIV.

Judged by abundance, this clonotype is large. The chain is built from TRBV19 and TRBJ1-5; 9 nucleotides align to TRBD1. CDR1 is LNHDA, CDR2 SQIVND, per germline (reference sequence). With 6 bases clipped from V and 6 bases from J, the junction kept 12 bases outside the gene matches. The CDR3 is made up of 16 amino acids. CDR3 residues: CASSHGQGRIGQPQHF. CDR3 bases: TGTGCCAGTAGCCATGGACAGGGGAGGATAGGTCAGCCCCAGCATTTT. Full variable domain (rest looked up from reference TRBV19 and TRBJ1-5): DGGITQSPKYLFRKEGQNVTLSCEQNLNHDAMYWYRQDPGQGLRLIYYSQIVNDFQKGDIAEGYSVSREKKESFPLTVTSAQKNPTAFYLCASSHGQGRIGQPQHFGDGTRLSIL.

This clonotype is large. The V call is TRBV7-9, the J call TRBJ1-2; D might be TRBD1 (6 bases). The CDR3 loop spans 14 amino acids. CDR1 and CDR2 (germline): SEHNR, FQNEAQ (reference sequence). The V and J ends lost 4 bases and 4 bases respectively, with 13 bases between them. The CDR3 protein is CASSSNRDTYGYTF. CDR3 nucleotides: TGTGCCAGCAGCTCAAATCGGGACACCTATGGCTACACCTTC.

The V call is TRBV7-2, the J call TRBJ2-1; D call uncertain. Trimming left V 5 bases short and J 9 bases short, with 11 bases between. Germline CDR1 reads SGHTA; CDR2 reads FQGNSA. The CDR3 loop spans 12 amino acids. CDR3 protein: CASSLIQSEQFF. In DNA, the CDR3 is TGTGCCAGCAGCCTTATACAGAGTGAGCAGTTCTTC.

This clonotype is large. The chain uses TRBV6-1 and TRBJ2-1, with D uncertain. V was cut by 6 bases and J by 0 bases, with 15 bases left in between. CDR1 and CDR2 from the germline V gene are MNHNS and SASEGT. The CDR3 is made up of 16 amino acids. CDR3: CASRMGGSSSYNEQFF. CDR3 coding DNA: TGTGCCAGCAGGATGGGTGGGTCCAGCTCCTACAATGAGCAGTTCTTC.

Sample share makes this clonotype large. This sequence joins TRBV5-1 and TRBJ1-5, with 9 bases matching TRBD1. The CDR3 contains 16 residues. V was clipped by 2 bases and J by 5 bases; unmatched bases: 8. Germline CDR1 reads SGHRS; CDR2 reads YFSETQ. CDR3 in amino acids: CASSLTGGEGYQPQHF. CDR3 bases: TGCGCCAGCAGCTTAACAGGGGGCGAGGGTTATCAGCCCCAGCATTTT.

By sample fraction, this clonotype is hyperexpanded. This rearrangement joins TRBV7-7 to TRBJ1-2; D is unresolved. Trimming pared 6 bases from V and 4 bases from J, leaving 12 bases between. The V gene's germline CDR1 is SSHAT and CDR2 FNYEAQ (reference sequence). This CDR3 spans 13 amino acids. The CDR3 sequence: CASRAEGVYGYTF. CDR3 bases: TGTGCCAGCAGAGCGGAGGGAGTCTATGGCTACACCTTC.

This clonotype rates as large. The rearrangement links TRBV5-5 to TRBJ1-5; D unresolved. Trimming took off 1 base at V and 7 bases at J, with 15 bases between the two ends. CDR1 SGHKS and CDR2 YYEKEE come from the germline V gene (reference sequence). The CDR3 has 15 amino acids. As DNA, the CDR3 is TGTGCCAGCAGCTTGAGGGAAAGATCAAGCCAGCCCCAGCATTTT. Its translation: CASSLRERSSQPQHF. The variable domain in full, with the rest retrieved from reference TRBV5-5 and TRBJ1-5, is DAGVTQSPTHLIKTRGQQVTLRCSPISGHKSVSWYQQVLGQGPQFIFQYYEKEERGRGNFPDRFSARQFPNYSSELNVNALLLGDSALYLCASSLRERSSQPQHFGDGTRLSIL.

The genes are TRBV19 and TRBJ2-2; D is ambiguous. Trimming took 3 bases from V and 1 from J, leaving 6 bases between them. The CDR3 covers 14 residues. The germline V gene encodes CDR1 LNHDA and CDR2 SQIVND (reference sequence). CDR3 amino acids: CASSIRKNTGELFF. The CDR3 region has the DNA TGTGCCAGTAGTATCAGGAAGAACACCGGGGAGCTGTTTTTT.

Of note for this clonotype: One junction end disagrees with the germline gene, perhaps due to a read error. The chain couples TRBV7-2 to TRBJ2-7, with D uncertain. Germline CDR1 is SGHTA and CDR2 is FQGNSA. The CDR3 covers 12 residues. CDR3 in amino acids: CVSTKGFELQYF. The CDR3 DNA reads TGTGTCAGCACCAAAGGTTTTGAACTGCAGTACTTC.

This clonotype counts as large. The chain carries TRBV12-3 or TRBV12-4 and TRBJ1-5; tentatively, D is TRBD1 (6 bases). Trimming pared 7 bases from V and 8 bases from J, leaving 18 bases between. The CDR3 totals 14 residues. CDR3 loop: CASTDQGGGEPQHF. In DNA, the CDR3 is TGTGCCAGCACGGATCAGGGAGGGGGTGAGCCCCAGCATTTT.

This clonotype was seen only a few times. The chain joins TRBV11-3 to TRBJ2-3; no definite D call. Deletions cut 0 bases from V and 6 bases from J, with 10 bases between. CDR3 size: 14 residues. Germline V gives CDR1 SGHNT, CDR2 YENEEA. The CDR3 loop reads CASSLDSPADTQYF. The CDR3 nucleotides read TGTGCCAGCAGCTTAGACTCGCCGGCCGATACGCAGTATTTT.

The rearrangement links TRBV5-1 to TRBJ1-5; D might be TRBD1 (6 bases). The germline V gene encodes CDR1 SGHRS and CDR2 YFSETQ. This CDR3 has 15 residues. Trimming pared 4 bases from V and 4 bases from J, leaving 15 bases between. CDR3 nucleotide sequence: TGCGCCAGCAGCCCAGACGGACAGACGAATCAGCCCCAGCATTTT. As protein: CASSPDGQTNQPQHF.

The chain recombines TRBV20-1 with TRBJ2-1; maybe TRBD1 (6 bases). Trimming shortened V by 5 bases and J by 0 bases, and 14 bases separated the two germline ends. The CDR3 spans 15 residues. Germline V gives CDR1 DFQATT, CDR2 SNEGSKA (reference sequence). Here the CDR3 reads CSAQPRGSSYNEQFF. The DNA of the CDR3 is TGCAGTGCTCAACCTAGGGGGAGCTCCTACAATGAGCAGTTCTTC.

CDR3 DNA: TGCAGTGCCAGCGAGAGGGCCGGATCCACAGATACGCAGTATTTT. This gives the protein CSASERAGSTDTQYF. This sequence joins TRBV20-1 and TRBJ2-3; D may be TRBD2 (5 bases). CDR1 is DFQATT, CDR2 SNEGSKA, per germline (reference sequence). The CDR3 length is 15 residues. V was pared by 6 bases and J by 2 bases, with 18 bases between.

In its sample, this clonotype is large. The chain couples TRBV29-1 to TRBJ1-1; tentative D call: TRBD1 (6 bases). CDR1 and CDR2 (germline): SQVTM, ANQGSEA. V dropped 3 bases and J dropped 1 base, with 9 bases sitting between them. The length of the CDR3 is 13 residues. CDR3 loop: CSVEQGQNTEAFF. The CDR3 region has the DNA TGCAGCGTTGAGCAGGGGCAGAACACTGAAGCTTTCTTT. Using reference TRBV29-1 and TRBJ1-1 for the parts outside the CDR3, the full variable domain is SAVISQKPSRDICQRGTSLTIQCQVDSQVTMMFWYRQQPGQSLTLIATANQGSEATYESGFVIDKFPISRPNLTFSTLTVSNMSPEDSSIYLCSVEQGQNTEAFFGQGTRLTVV.

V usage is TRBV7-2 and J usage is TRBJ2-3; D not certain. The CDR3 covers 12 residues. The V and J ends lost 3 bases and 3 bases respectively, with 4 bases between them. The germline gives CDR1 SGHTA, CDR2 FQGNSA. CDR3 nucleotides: TGTGCCAGCAGCTTCAGGACAGATACGCAGTATTTT. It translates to CASSFRTDTQYF.

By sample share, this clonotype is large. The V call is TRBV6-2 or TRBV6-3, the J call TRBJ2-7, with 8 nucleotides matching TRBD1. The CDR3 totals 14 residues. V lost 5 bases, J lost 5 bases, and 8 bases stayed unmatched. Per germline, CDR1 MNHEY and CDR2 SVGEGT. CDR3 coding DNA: TGTGCCAGCAGTACTCGGACAGGGTACAACGAGCAGTACTTC. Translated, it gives CASSTRTGYNEQYF.

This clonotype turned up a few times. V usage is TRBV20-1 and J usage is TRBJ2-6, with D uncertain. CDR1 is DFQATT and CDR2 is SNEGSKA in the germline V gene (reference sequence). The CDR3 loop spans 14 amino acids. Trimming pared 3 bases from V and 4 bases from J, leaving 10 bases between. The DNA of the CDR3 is TGCAGTGCTAGTGAGCTATCAGGGGCCAACGTCCTGACTTTC. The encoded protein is CSASELSGANVLTF.

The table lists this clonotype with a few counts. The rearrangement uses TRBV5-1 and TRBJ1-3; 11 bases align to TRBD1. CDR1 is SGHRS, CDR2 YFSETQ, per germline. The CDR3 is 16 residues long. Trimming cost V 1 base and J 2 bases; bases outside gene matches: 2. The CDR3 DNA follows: TGCGCCAGCAGCTTGAAGGGACAGGGGGCTGGAAACACCATATATTTT. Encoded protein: CASSLKGQGAGNTIYF.

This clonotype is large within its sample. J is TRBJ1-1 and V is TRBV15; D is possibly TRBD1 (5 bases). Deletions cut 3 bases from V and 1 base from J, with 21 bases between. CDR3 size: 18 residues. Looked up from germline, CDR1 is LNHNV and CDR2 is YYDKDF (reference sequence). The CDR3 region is CATSRQMGQGGWNTEAFF. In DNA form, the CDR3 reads TGTGCCACCAGCAGGCAGATGGGGCAGGGCGGATGGAACACTGAAGCTTTCTTT. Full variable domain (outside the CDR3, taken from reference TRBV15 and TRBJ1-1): DAMVIQNPRYQVTQFGKPVTLSCSQTLNHNVMYWYQQKSSQAPKLLFHYYDKDFNNEADTPDNFQSRRPNTSFCFLDIRSPGLGDTAMYLCATSRQMGQGGWNTEAFFGQGTRLTVV.

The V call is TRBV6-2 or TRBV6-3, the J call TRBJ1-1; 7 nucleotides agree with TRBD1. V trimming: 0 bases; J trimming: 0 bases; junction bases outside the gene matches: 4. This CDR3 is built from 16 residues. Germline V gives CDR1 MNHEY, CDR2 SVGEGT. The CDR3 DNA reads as TGTGCCAGCAGTTACTCCAGGGGGGGAATGAACACTGAAGCTTTCTTT. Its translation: CASSYSRGGMNTEAFF.

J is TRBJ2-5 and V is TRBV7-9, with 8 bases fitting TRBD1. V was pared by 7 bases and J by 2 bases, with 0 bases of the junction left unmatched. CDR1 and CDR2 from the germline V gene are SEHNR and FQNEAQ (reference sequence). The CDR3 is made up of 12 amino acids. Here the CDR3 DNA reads TGTGCCAGCAACAGGGGGCAAGAGACCCAGTACTTC. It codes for CASNRGQETQYF. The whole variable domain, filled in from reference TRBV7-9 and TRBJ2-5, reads DTGVSQNPRHKITKRGQNVTFRCDPISEHNRLYWYRQTLGQGPEFLTYFQNEAQLEKSRLLSDRFSAERPKGSFSTLEIQRTEQGDSAMYLCASNRGQETQYFGPGTRLLVL.

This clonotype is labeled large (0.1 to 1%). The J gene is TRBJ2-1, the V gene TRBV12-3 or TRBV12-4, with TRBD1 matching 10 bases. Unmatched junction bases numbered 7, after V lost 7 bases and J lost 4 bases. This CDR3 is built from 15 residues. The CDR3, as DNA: TGTGCCAGCACCCCCGGGACAGGGGTATACAATGAGCAGTTCTTC. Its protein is CASTPGTGVYNEQFF.

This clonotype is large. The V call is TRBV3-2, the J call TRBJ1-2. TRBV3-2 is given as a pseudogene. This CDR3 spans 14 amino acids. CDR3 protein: CASSQGEGNYGYTF. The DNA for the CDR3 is TGTGCCAGCAGCCAAGGGGAGGGTAACTATGGCTACACCTTC.

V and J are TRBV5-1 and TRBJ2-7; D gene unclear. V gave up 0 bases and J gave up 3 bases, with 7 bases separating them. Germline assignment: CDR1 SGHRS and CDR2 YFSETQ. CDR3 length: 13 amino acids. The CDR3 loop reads CASSLAQSYEQYF. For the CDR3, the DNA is TGCGCCAGCAGCTTGGCCCAAAGCTACGAGCAGTACTTC.

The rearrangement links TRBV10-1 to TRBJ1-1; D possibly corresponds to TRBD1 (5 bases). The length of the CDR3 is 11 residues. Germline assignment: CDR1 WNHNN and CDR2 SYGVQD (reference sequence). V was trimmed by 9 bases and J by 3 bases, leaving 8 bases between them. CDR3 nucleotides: TGCGCCAGAACGGGGGACACTGAAGCTTTCTTT. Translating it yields CARTGDTEAFF.

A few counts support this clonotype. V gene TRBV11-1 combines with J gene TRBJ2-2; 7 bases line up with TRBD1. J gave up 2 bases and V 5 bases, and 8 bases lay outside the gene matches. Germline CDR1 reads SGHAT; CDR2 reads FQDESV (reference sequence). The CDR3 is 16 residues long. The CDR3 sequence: CASSKNRGLNTGELFF. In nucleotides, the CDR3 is TGTGCCAGCAGCAAGAACAGGGGCCTAAACACCGGGGAGCTGTTTTTT. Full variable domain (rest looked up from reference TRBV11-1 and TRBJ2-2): EAEVAQSPRYKITEKSQAVAFWCDPISGHATLYWYRQILGQGPELLVQFQDESVVDDSQLPKDRFSAERLKGVDSTLKIQPAELGDSAMYLCASSKNRGLNTGELFFGEGSRLTVL.

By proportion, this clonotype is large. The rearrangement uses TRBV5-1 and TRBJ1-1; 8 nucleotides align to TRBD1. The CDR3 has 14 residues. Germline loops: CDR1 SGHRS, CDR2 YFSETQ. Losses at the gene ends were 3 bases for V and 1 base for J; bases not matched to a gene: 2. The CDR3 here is CASSYRGGNTEAFF. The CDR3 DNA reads TGCGCCAGCAGCTACAGGGGGGGGAACACTGAAGCTTTCTTT. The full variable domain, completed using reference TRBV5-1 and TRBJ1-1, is KAGVTQTPRYLIKTRGQQVTLSCSPISGHRSVSWYQQTPGQGLQFLFEYFSETQRNKGNFPGRFSGRQFSNSRSEMNVSTLELGDSALYLCASSYRGGNTEAFFGQGTRLTVV.

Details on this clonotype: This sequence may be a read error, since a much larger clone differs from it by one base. The CDR3: CASSTRTGYNEHYF. The CDR3, as DNA: TGTGCCAGCAGTACTCGGACAGGGTACAACGAGCATTACTTC. The chain couples TRBV6-2 or TRBV6-3 to TRBJ2-7; 8 positions agree with TRBD1. Germline V gene lookup returns CDR1 MNHEY and CDR2 SVGEGT. This CDR3 is 14 amino acids long.

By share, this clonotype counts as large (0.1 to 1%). CDR3 residues: CASSDGGEQETQYF. In DNA, the CDR3 is TGTGCCAGCAGTGATGGCGGGGAACAAGAGACCCAGTACTTC. J is TRBJ2-5 and V is TRBV6-1; a weak D match, TRBD2 (6 bases). The V gene's germline CDR1 is MNHNS and CDR2 SASEGT. There are 14 residues in the CDR3. Trimming removed 3 bases at V and 2 bases at J, with 10 bases between.